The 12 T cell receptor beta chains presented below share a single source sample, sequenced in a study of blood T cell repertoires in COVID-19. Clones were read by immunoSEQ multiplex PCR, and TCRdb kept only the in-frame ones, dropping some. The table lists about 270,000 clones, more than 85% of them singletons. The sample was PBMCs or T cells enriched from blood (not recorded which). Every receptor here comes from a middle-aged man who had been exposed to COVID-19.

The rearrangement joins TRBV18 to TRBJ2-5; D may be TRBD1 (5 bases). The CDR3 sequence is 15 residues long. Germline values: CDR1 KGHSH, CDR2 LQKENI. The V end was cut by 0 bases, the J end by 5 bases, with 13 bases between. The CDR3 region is CASSPPPGFSETQYF. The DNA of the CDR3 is TGTGCCAGCTCACCACCACCAGGGTTTTCTGAGACCCAGTACTTC.

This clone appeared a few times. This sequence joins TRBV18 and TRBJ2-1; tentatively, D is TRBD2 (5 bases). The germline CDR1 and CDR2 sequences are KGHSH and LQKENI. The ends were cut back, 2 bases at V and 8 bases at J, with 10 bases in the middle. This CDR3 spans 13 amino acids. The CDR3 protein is CASSPTWEYEQFF. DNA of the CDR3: TGTGCCAGCTCACCAACCTGGGAGTATGAGCAGTTCTTC. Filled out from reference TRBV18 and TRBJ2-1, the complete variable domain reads NAGVMQNPRHLVRRRGQEARLRCSPMKGHSHVYWYRQLPEEGLKFMVYLQKENIIDESGMPKERFSAEFPKEGPSILRIQQVVRGDSAAYFCASSPTWEYEQFFGPGTRLTVL.

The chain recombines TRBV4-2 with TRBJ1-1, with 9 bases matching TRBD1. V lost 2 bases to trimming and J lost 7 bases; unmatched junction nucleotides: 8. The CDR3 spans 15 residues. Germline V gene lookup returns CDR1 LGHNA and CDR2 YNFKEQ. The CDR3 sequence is CASSQPTTGGNEAFF. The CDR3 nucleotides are TGTGCCAGCAGCCAACCGACAACAGGGGGCAATGAAGCTTTCTTT.

CDR3 sequence: CASSRGQNTEAFF. Written as DNA, the CDR3 is TGCGCCAGCAGCAGAGGACAGAACACTGAAGCTTTCTTT. The V gene is TRBV5-1, the J gene TRBJ1-1; D may be TRBD1 (5 bases). Trimming removed 4 bases from V and 1 base from J, with 8 bases in between. Germline V gene sequence: CDR1 SGHRS, CDR2 YFSETQ. This CDR3 has 13 residues.

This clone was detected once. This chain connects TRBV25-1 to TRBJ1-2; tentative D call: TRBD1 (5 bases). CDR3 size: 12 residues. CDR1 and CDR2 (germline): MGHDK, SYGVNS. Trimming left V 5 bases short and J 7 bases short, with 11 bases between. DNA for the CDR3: TGTGCCAGCAGTCACGGGGGAGGTGGCTACACCTTC. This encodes CASSHGGGGYTF.

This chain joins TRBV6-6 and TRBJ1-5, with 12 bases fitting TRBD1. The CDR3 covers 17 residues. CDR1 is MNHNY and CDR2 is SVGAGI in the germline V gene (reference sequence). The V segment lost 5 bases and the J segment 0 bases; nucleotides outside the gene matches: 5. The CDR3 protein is CASSPGQGAGSNQPQHF. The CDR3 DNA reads TGTGCCAGCAGTCCGGGACAGGGGGCAGGTAGCAATCAGCCCCAGCATTTT.

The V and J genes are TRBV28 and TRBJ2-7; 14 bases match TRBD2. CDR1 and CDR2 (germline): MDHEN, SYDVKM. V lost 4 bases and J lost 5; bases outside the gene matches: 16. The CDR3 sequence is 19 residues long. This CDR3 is CASSSQPRTSGRLGNEQYF. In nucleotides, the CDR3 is TGTGCCAGCAGTTCCCAACCTCGGACTAGCGGGAGGTTGGGCAACGAGCAGTACTTC.

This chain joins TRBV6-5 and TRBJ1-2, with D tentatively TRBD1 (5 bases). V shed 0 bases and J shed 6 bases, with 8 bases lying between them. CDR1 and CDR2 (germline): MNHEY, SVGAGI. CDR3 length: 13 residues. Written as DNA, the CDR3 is TGTGCCAGCAGTTACTCTCAAGGGGATGGCTACACCTTC. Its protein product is CASSYSQGDGYTF.

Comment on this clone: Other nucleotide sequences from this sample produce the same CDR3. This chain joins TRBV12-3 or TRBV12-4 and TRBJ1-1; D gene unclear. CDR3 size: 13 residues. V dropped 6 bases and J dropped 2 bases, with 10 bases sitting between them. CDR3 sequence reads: CASRQTGNTEAFF. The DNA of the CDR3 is TGTGCCAGCAGACAAACGGGTAACACTGAAGCTTTCTTT.

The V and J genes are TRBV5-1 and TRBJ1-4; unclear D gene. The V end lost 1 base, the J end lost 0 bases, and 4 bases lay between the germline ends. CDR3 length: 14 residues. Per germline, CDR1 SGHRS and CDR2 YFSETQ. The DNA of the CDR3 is TGCGCCAGCAGCTTGTTAGCAACTAATGAAAAACTGTTTTTT. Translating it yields CASSLLATNEKLFF.

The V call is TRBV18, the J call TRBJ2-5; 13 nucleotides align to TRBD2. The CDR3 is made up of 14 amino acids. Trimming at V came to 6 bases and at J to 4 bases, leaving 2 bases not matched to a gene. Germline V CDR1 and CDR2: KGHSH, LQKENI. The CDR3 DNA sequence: TGTGCCAGCTCCAGGACTAGCGGGAGAGAGACCCAGTACTTC. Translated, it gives CASSRTSGRETQYF. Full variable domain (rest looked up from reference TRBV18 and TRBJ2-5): NAGVMQNPRHLVRRRGQEARLRCSPMKGHSHVYWYRQLPEEGLKFMVYLQKENIIDESGMPKERFSAEFPKEGPSILRIQQVVRGDSAAYFCASSRTSGRETQYFGPGTRLLVL.

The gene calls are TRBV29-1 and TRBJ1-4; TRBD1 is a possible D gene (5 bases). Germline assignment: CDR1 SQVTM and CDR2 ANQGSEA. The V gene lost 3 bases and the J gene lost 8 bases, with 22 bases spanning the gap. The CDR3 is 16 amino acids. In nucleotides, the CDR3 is TGCAGCGTTGACGGAGATGGAGGGGCTACGAGCGAAAAACTGTTTTTT. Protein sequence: CSVDGDGGATSEKLFF.